This T cell receptor (beta chain) comes out of a study of CD8 T cells in Susac syndrome. General study points: It was acknowledged by the study that relatively few individuals were included in its TCR sequencing and HLA analysis.

Sequencing of TCR beta covered CD8+ and CD4+ T cells obtained from blood. The study used treatment-naive patients who had stable or active relapsing-remitting disease as multiple sclerosis controls. Random hexamers primed reverse transcription of 0.5 to 1 ug RNA. Multiplex PCR with immunoSEQ amplified the TCR beta CDR3 across 54 Vbeta and 13 Jbeta. TCRdb re-called the immunoSEQ multiplex PCR reads through MiXCR, storing one row per CDR3 protein. The table records fewer than 350,000 distinct CDR3 sequences, roughly nine tenths of them present only once. The CDR3 sequence is 14 residues long. CDR1 is SGHVS, CDR2 FNYEAQ, per germline. With 3 bases removed from V and 3 bases from J, the gap between germline ends came to 9 bases. In regard to this clonotype: Its target is not known.

The sequenced sample was CD4+ T cells from PBMCs. This TCR came from a human donor with multiple sclerosis. The chain joins TRBV7-6 to TRBJ1-5; a weak D match, TRBD1 (5 bases). Written as DNA, the CDR3 is TGTGCCAGCAGCTTCTCTGGGGCCAATCAGCCCCAGCATTTT. Protein product: CASSFSGANQPQHF.